The 24 T cell receptor beta chains in this list originate from one sample, sequenced in a study of CD8 T cells in Susac syndrome. RNA, at about 0.45 to 1 ug, was reverse transcribed with random hexamers. TCRdb ran MiXCR on the immunoSEQ multiplex PCR reads and lists one entry per CDR3 protein. The sample has some 260,000 distinct CDR3 sequences, about 88% seen once. The material sequenced was CD8+ T cells from PBMCs. The receptors derive from a human donor with multiple sclerosis.

This clonotype was found once. The chain is built from TRBV12-5 and TRBJ2-1; maybe TRBD2 (6 bases). V shed 6 bases and J shed 9 bases, with 9 bases lying between them. This CDR3 has 11 amino acids. Germline V gene data show CDR1 as LGHNT and CDR2 as FRNRAP. The CDR3 spells CASGEGGEQFF. In DNA, the CDR3 is TGTGCTAGTGGCGAGGGAGGTGAGCAGTTCTTC. Based on the CDR3 plus reference TRBV12-5 and TRBJ2-1, the full variable domain is DARVTQTPRHKVTEMGQEVTMRCQPILGHNTVFWYRQTMMQGLELLAYFRNRAPLDDSGMPKDRFSAEMPDATLATLKIQPSEPRDSAVYFCASGEGGEQFFGPGTRLTVL.

The rearrangement links TRBV6-8 to TRBJ2-1, with D maybe TRBD2 (6 bases). Germline V gives CDR1 MNHGY, CDR2 SAAAGT. With 2 bases removed from V and 5 bases from J, the gap between germline ends came to 19 bases. The CDR3 totals 17 residues. DNA of the CDR3: TGTGCCAGCAGTTACCGGGACTCTCTCCCTCCCCACAATGAGCAGTTCTTC. Amino acids: CASSYRDSLPPHNEQFF.

V gene TRBV12-3 or TRBV12-4 combines with J gene TRBJ1-6; TRBD1 is a possible D gene (6 bases). Trimming took 4 bases from V and 7 from J, leaving 14 bases between them. The CDR3 totals 15 residues. The DNA of the CDR3 is TGTGCCAGCAGTTCACCCGGGGGGGCGAATTCACCCCTCCACTTT. As protein: CASSSPGGANSPLHF.

This clonotype was recorded once. This chain uses TRBV5-4 with TRBJ2-2; the D is unclear. Trimming stripped 4 bases from V and 0 bases from J, with 13 bases between. The CDR3 has 16 amino acids. The germline V gene encodes CDR1 SGHNT and CDR2 YYREEE (reference sequence). In DNA, the CDR3 is TGTGCCAGCAGCCTCGGTCCTGCCGCGAACACCGGGGAGCTGTTTTTT. Protein product: CASSLGPAANTGELFF.

The chain is built from TRBV28 and TRBJ1-5; D unclear. The CDR3 runs to 15 residues. Germline V gene sequence: CDR1 MDHEN, CDR2 SYDVKM. Trimming left V 6 bases short and J 9 bases short, with 21 bases between. CDR3 nucleotides: TGTGCCAGCAGGAAGAGGACCTATACCCCTTGGCCCCAGCATTTT. Translating gives CASRKRTYTPWPQHF.

V is TRBV13 and J is TRBJ2-7; D is possibly TRBD1 (6 bases). The ends were cut back, 2 bases at V and 3 bases at J, with 11 bases in the middle. The CDR3 runs 14 residues. From germline, CDR1 is PRHDT and CDR2 FYEKMQ (reference sequence). CDR3 bases: TGTGCCAGCAGCTTACGACAGGCGGACTACGAGCAGTACTTC. Translating gives CASSLRQADYEQYF.

The V call is TRBV2, the J call TRBJ2-1, with D perhaps being TRBD1 or TRBD2 (5 bases each). The V end lost 4 bases, the J end lost 10 bases, and 20 bases lay between the germline ends. CDR1 and CDR2 from the germline V gene are SNHLY and FYNNEI. This CDR3 has 15 residues. The CDR3 region is CASSAGFSRDKEQFF. CDR3 in DNA: TGTGCCAGCAGTGCGGGGTTTTCCAGGGATAAGGAGCAGTTCTTC.

The CDR3 loop is CASSLETGAHNEQFF. The CDR3 DNA sequence: TGTGCCAGCAGCTTAGAAACAGGGGCTCACAATGAGCAGTTCTTC. The rearrangement links TRBV7-9 to TRBJ2-1; 7 bases fit TRBD1. CDR3 length: 15 amino acids. Germline V gene lookup returns CDR1 SEHNR and CDR2 FQNEAQ (reference sequence). V lost 1 base to trimming and J lost 5 bases; unmatched junction nucleotides: 5.

The table lists this clonotype with a few counts. The chain is built from TRBV7-9 and TRBJ1-1; unclear D gene. CDR1 and CDR2 from the germline V gene are SEHNR and FQNEAQ (reference sequence). V gave up 4 bases and J gave up 10 bases, with 16 bases separating them. This CDR3 comprises 13 residues. The CDR3, as DNA: TGTGCCAGCAGCTCCGAGAGGGCCGCCGGAGCTTTCTTT. Translation: CASSSERAAGAFF.

The rearrangement uses TRBV5-5 and TRBJ1-2; TRBD1 matches at 8 bases. Germline V gene sequence: CDR1 SGHKS, CDR2 YYEKEE (reference sequence). This CDR3 has 15 residues. The V gene end was trimmed by 4 bases and the J gene end by 2 bases; junction bases not matched to a gene: 7. CDR3 amino acids: CASSTTGEGNYGYTF. The CDR3 DNA follows: TGTGCCAGCAGCACGACAGGGGAAGGAAACTATGGCTACACCTTC.

This chain links TRBV11-2 with TRBJ2-6, with D hard to call. V was clipped by 5 bases and J by 2 bases, with 13 bases between them. Germline values: CDR1 SGHAT, CDR2 FQNNGV. The CDR3 totals 16 residues. The CDR3: CASSQDRSPGANVLTF. As DNA, the CDR3 is TGTGCCAGCAGCCAGGACCGCTCCCCTGGGGCCAACGTCCTGACTTTC.

J is TRBJ1-6 and V is TRBV24-1; no clear D gene. V was trimmed by 2 bases and J by 4 bases, leaving 5 bases between them. The CDR3 consists of 14 residues. CDR1 and CDR2 (germline): KGHDR, SFDVKD. The CDR3 spells CATSDSVYNSPLHF. DNA of the CDR3: TGTGCCACCAGTGATTCCGTTTATAATTCACCCCTCCACTTT.

The chain uses TRBV7-9 and TRBJ2-7; TRBD1 aligns across 9 bases. CDR1 is SEHNR, CDR2 FQNEAQ, per germline (reference sequence). Losses at the gene ends were 5 bases for V and 6 bases for J; bases not matched to a gene: 11. This CDR3 spans 15 amino acids. CDR3 loop: CASSLPGQGSGEQYF. CDR3 in DNA: TGTGCCAGCAGCCTACCGGGACAGGGATCGGGCGAGCAGTACTTC.

The J gene is TRBJ1-2, the V gene TRBV5-1; D unclear. Germline assignment: CDR1 SGHRS and CDR2 YFSETQ. Trimming stripped 4 bases from V and 6 bases from J, with 13 bases between. The CDR3 has 13 residues. In DNA, the CDR3 is TGCGCCAGCAGCCTCGGGATGTTTAATGGCTACACCTTC. Translated, it gives CASSLGMFNGYTF.

The chain combines TRBV29-1 with TRBJ1-2; tentatively, D is TRBD1 (5 bases). There are 14 residues in the CDR3. Germline CDR1 and CDR2: SQVTM and ANQGSEA. The V end was cut by 3 bases, the J end by 3 bases, with 14 bases between. CDR3 loop: CSVERGQGDYGYTF. The DNA of the CDR3 is TGCAGCGTTGAGAGGGGCCAGGGAGACTATGGCTACACCTTC.

The chain employs TRBV28 and TRBJ2-5; 11 nucleotides agree with TRBD1. The CDR3 loop spans 17 amino acids. J was trimmed by 3 bases and V by 6 bases; bases with no gene match: 12. CDR1 is MDHEN and CDR2 is SYDVKM in the germline V gene. This chain's CDR3 is CASRAGTGGKFKETQYF. CDR3 DNA: TGTGCCAGCAGGGCCGGGACAGGGGGTAAATTCAAAGAGACCCAGTACTTC.

This clonotype was observed a few times. The V call is TRBV11-2, the J call TRBJ2-7; no clear D gene. Per the germline V gene, CDR1 is SGHAT and CDR2 is FQNNGV. Trimming pared 5 bases from V and 0 bases from J, leaving 5 bases between. CDR3 length equals 12 residues. The CDR3 DNA is TGTGCCAGCAGCCGAGACTCCTACGAGCAGTACTTC. It codes for CASSRDSYEQYF.

DNA for the CDR3: TGTGCCAGCAGTTTGGGGGCGGGAATTGGGAATCAGCCCCAGCATTTT. Translated: CASSLGAGIGNQPQHF. The chain joins TRBV27 to TRBJ1-5; a weak D match, TRBD1 (6 bases). Trimming took 3 bases from V and 4 from J, leaving 16 bases between them. Germline CDR1 reads MNHEY; CDR2 reads SMNVEV (reference sequence). The CDR3 consists of 16 residues.

The chain couples TRBV29-1 to TRBJ2-5; 7 bases align to TRBD1. The CDR3 consists of 14 residues. Trimming removed 3 bases from V and 1 base from J; junction bases left unmatched: 5. The V gene's germline CDR1 is SQVTM and CDR2 ANQGSEA. The CDR3: CSVDLRDSQETQYF. The CDR3 coding sequence is TGCAGCGTTGATCTTCGGGACAGCCAAGAGACCCAGTACTTC. Supplemented by reference TRBV29-1 and TRBJ2-5, the full variable domain reads SAVISQKPSRDICQRGTSLTIQCQVDSQVTMMFWYRQQPGQSLTLIATANQGSEATYESGFVIDKFPISRPNLTFSTLTVSNMSPEDSSIYLCSVDLRDSQETQYFGPGTRLLVL.

The V call is TRBV19, the J call TRBJ2-1; D remains ambiguous. The CDR3 covers 14 residues. The germline gives CDR1 LNHDA, CDR2 SQIVND (reference sequence). With 1 base removed from V and 6 bases from J, the gap between germline ends came to 10 bases. CDR3 sequence (DNA): TGTGCCAGTAGTATAGGGTTCTCGCTCAATGAGCAGTTCTTC. Its translation is CASSIGFSLNEQFF.

V is TRBV27 and J is TRBJ2-7; a weak D match, TRBD2 (5 bases). CDR1 MNHEY and CDR2 SMNVEV come from the germline V gene (reference sequence). Deletions cut 5 bases from V and 6 bases from J, with 14 bases between. CDR3 length: 13 amino acids. The CDR3 DNA follows: TGTGCCAGCAGTGACTACCGCTCAGGCGAGCAGTACTTC. It is translated as CASSDYRSGEQYF.

The V and J genes are TRBV6-2 or TRBV6-3 and TRBJ1-5, with 12 bases that match TRBD1. J gave up 7 bases and V 6 bases, and 7 bases lay outside the gene matches. Germline CDR1 and CDR2: MNHEY and SVGEGT. The CDR3 contains 15 residues. This CDR3 is CASREGQGARQPQHF. The CDR3 bases are TGTGCCAGCAGGGAGGGACAGGGGGCGAGACAGCCCCAGCATTTT.

CDR3 amino acids: CASSGPNTGELFF. CDR3 DNA sequence: TGTGCCAGCAGCGGGCCAAACACCGGGGAGCTGTTTTTT. The genes are TRBV6-5 and TRBJ2-2; D ambiguous. V gave up 6 bases and J gave up 2 bases, with 7 bases separating them. CDR3 length: 13 residues. From germline, CDR1 is MNHEY and CDR2 SVGAGI.

The chain has TRBV5-4 and TRBJ2-5; no definite D call. V lost 0 bases and J 7 bases, leaving 13 bases between the germline ends. The CDR3 totals 14 residues. Germline CDR1 is SGHNT and CDR2 is YYREEE (reference sequence). The CDR3 sequence is CASSLVQEPGTQYF. The CDR3 nucleotides are TGTGCCAGCAGCTTGGTCCAAGAGCCTGGGACCCAGTACTTC.